Listed here are 32 T cell receptor beta chains from one sample, sequenced in a study of OX40 agonist ivuxolimab in advanced cancers. Sequencing was performed with immunoSEQ multiplex PCR; in TCRdb, only in-frame clones are kept and a portion is missing. This table holds over 75,000 clones, approximately 90% found once. This specimen consisted of CD4+ or CD8+ T cells sorted from blood, obtained in a trial of the OX40 agonist ivuxolimab. Receptor source: an adult with an advanced solid tumor such as melanoma, head and neck, liver or kidney cancer.

This clone was picked up one time. The chain is built from TRBV5-4 and TRBJ2-7, with D maybe TRBD1 (5 bases). Trimming removed 4 bases at V and 1 base at J, with 12 bases between. CDR1 and CDR2 (germline): SGHNT, YYREEE (reference sequence). The CDR3 consists of 14 residues. The CDR3 DNA reads as TGTGCCAGCAGCCTCAGGGCCCTTTCCTACGAGCAGTACTTC. Its protein is CASSLRALSYEQYF.

This clone came up once. V usage is TRBV5-1 and J usage is TRBJ1-1; D remains ambiguous. Germline CDR1 is SGHRS and CDR2 is YFSETQ. The CDR3 has 15 amino acids. Trimming cost V 0 bases and J 1 base, with 10 bases left between them. CDR3 coding DNA: TGCGCCAGCAGCTTGGAGGCGGTAGGGAACACTGAAGCTTTCTTT. Translation: CASSLEAVGNTEAFF.

V is TRBV27 and J is TRBJ2-5, with 11 bases aligning to TRBD2. The V gene's germline CDR1 is MNHEY and CDR2 SMNVEV (reference sequence). There are 16 residues in the CDR3. With V trimmed by 8 bases and J by 5 bases, 13 bases remained unmatched. The CDR3 DNA follows: TGTGCCAGCCGCTTAGCGGGAGGGGATTTTGGGGAGACCCAGTACTTC. It codes for CASRLAGGDFGETQYF.

The V gene is TRBV18, the J gene TRBJ2-3, with D perhaps matching TRBD1 or TRBD2 (5 bases each). Germline V CDR1 and CDR2: KGHSH, LQKENI. The CDR3 spans 15 residues. The V gene lost 3 bases and the J gene lost 5 bases, with 15 bases spanning the gap. CDR3 region: CASSPKEGPRDTQYF. The CDR3 nucleotides are TGTGCCAGCTCACCGAAAGAGGGGCCGAGAGATACGCAGTATTTT.

This chain connects TRBV7-2 to TRBJ2-1; 7 positions match TRBD2. This CDR3 spans 17 amino acids. V gave up 5 bases and J gave up 0 bases; unmatched junction bases: 10. Germline CDR1 SGHTA, CDR2 FQGNSA. In DNA form, the CDR3 reads TGTGCCAGCAGCCCCCCCCCGGGGGGTCCCTCCTACAATGAGCAGTTCTTC. It is translated as CASSPPPGGPSYNEQFF.

The rearrangement joins TRBV7-2 to TRBJ1-1; 9 nucleotides line up with TRBD1. The V gene end was trimmed by 5 bases and the J gene end by 7 bases; junction bases not matched to a gene: 14. This CDR3 contains 16 residues. Germline values: CDR1 SGHTA, CDR2 FQGNSA. In DNA form, the CDR3 reads TGTGCCAGCAGCGTCACCTCCGGGACAGGGATGGTTGAAGCTTTCTTT. Translation gives CASSVTSGTGMVEAFF.

The rearrangement uses TRBV28 and TRBJ2-3; 10 nucleotides line up with TRBD2. Looked up from germline, CDR1 is MDHEN and CDR2 is SYDVKM. This CDR3 has 14 amino acids. V lost 5 bases, J lost 3 bases, and 2 bases stayed unmatched. The CDR3 bases are TGTGCCAGCAGTCTAGCGGGAGTTACAGATACGCAGTATTTT. Residues: CASSLAGVTDTQYF.

The chain recombines TRBV5-1 with TRBJ2-1, with TRBD2 identical over 9 bases. The ends lost 0 bases at V and 8 bases at J; junction bases unmatched: 9. Germline assignment: CDR1 SGHRS and CDR2 YFSETQ. CDR3 length: 16 residues. The CDR3 region is CASSLAPSGIADEQFF. CDR3 in DNA: TGCGCCAGCAGCTTGGCCCCTAGCGGGATAGCAGATGAGCAGTTCTTC.

This sequence joins TRBV5-1 and TRBJ2-5; TRBD2 is a possible D gene (6 bases). The CDR3 contains 14 residues. CDR1 and CDR2 (germline): SGHRS, YFSETQ. V lost 0 bases to trimming and J lost 5 bases, with 11 bases between them. CDR3 region: CASSLVGRGETQYF. CDR3 bases: TGCGCCAGCAGCTTGGTCGGGAGAGGGGAGACCCAGTACTTC.

The J gene is TRBJ1-1, the V gene TRBV6-1; D remains ambiguous. CDR1 MNHNS and CDR2 SASEGT come from the germline V gene. The CDR3 length is 12 residues. The V end lost 1 base, the J end lost 7 bases, and 7 bases lay between the germline ends. CDR3 coding DNA: TGTGCCAGCAGTGAAGTCCGAGTTGAAGCTTTCTTT. It specifies CASSEVRVEAFF.

This clone was seen only a few times. The chain joins TRBV5-1 to TRBJ2-3; 7 bases fit TRBD2. Per the germline V gene, CDR1 is SGHRS and CDR2 is YFSETQ. This CDR3 has 16 amino acids. The V gene end was trimmed by 1 base and the J gene end by 2 bases; junction bases not matched to a gene: 7. The CDR3 sequence is CASSLIAGGVTDTQYF. DNA of the CDR3: TGCGCCAGCAGCTTGATAGCGGGCGGGGTCACAGATACGCAGTATTTT.

The chain has TRBV7-2 and TRBJ2-1, with TRBD2 matching 8 bases. Losses at the gene ends were 5 bases for V and 6 bases for J; bases not matched to a gene: 12. Germline CDR1 is SGHTA and CDR2 is FQGNSA. The CDR3 is 16 residues long. The DNA for the CDR3 is TGTGCCAGCAGCGTCGAAGCGGGAGTGAATGTCAATGAGCAGTTCTTC. Amino acid sequence: CASSVEAGVNVNEQFF.

The rearrangement uses TRBV9 and TRBJ1-4, with a possible D match to TRBD1 (6 bases). CDR3 length: 16 residues. The V gene's germline CDR1 is SGDLS and CDR2 YYNGEE. The germline V and J ends were trimmed by 2 bases and 4 bases, with 15 bases remaining between them. The CDR3 nucleotides read TGTGCCAGCAGCGTGGGGTCTACACAGGGTAATGAAAAACTGTTTTTT. This encodes CASSVGSTQGNEKLFF.

CDR3 sequence (DNA): TGTGCCAGCAGCTTACCCGGGACATACCAAGAGACCCAGTACTTC. This sequence encodes CASSLPGTYQETQYF. The V call is TRBV7-2, the J call TRBJ2-5, with D possibly matching TRBD1 (6 bases). V lost 2 bases, J lost 0 bases, and 10 bases lay in between. This CDR3 comprises 15 residues. Germline V CDR1 and CDR2: SGHTA, FQGNSA. The full variable domain, in which reference TRBV7-2 and TRBJ2-5 provide the parts outside the CDR3, is GAGVSQSPSNKVTEKGKDVELRCDPISGHTALYWYRQSLGQGLEFLIYFQGNSAPDKSGLPSDRFSAERTGGSVSTLTIQRTQQEDSAVYLCASSLPGTYQETQYFGPGTRLLVL.

V gene TRBV28 combines with J gene TRBJ1-2, with D maybe TRBD1 (6 bases). Germline-derived CDR1 and CDR2 are MDHEN and SYDVKM. The length of the CDR3 is 14 residues. Trimming removed 6 bases at V and 6 bases at J, with 17 bases between. The CDR3 protein is CASRTTGRIDGYTF. CDR3 in DNA: TGTGCCAGCAGAACAACAGGGAGGATTGATGGCTACACCTTC.

The chain combines TRBV16 with TRBJ2-7; D uncertain. The V and J ends lost 2 bases and 4 bases respectively, with 12 bases between them. Germline CDR1 KGHSY, CDR2 FQNENV. This CDR3 spans 14 amino acids. The CDR3 nucleotides are TGTGCCAGCAGCCAAAATTATGACGGATACGAGCAGTACTTC. It codes for CASSQNYDGYEQYF.

The rearrangement joins TRBV5-4 to TRBJ2-5; TRBD2 agrees at 9 bases. The CDR3 consists of 16 residues. The junction had 11 bases not matched to a gene; V was cut back by 3 bases and J by 5 bases. Germline CDR1 is SGHNT and CDR2 is YYREEE (reference sequence). This chain's CDR3 is CASSSRAGGGAETQYF. The CDR3 DNA follows: TGTGCCAGCAGCTCCCGAGCGGGAGGAGGAGCGGAGACCCAGTACTTC.

The V and J genes are TRBV15 and TRBJ2-1, with no clear D. Germline lookup yields CDR1 LNHNV and CDR2 YYDKDF (reference sequence). The ends were cut back, 1 base at V and 0 bases at J, with 7 bases in the middle. This CDR3 has 15 amino acids. This CDR3 is CATSRAGNSYNEQFF. The CDR3 DNA reads as TGTGCCACCAGCAGAGCCGGAAACTCCTACAATGAGCAGTTCTTC.

The chain has TRBV7-2 and TRBJ1-2; possible D gene TRBD1, 5 bases. With 5 bases removed from V and 4 bases from J, the gap between germline ends came to 14 bases. Germline-derived CDR1 and CDR2 are SGHTA and FQGNSA. This CDR3 comprises 14 residues. Here the CDR3 reads CASSPGNPRYGYTF. The CDR3 coding sequence is TGTGCCAGCAGCCCAGGGAATCCGCGCTATGGCTACACCTTC.

This clone was observed a handful of times. The rearrangement uses TRBV7-2 and TRBJ1-1, with TRBD1 identical over 8 bases. The CDR3 consists of 14 residues. The V gene end was trimmed by 3 bases and the J gene end by 1 base; junction bases not matched to a gene: 1. From germline, CDR1 is SGHTA and CDR2 FQGNSA. The CDR3 protein is CASSLTGANTEAFF. CDR3 DNA: TGTGCCAGCAGCTTGACAGGGGCGAACACTGAAGCTTTCTTT.

The V and J genes are TRBV7-9 and TRBJ2-7; no firm D call. Trimming removed 6 bases at V and 5 bases at J, with 14 bases between. The CDR3 totals 13 residues. Per the germline V gene, CDR1 is SEHNR and CDR2 is FQNEAQ (reference sequence). The CDR3 protein is CASSFTRTHEQYF. DNA of the CDR3: TGTGCCAGCAGTTTTACCAGGACCCACGAGCAGTACTTC.

The chain is built from TRBV7-2 and TRBJ2-2; D not resolved. In germline, CDR1 is SGHTA, CDR2 FQGNSA. The CDR3 covers 13 residues. Trimming removed 5 bases at V and 6 bases at J, with 10 bases between. DNA of the CDR3: TGTGCCAGCAGCCTTCACGACCCCGGGGAGCTGTTTTTT. This sequence encodes CASSLHDPGELFF. Supplemented by reference TRBV7-2 and TRBJ2-2, the full variable domain reads GAGVSQSPSNKVTEKGKDVELRCDPISGHTALYWYRQSLGQGLEFLIYFQGNSAPDKSGLPSDRFSAERTGGSVSTLTIQRTQQEDSAVYLCASSLHDPGELFFGEGSRLTVL.

In the case of this clone: Distinct nucleotide sequences in the sample also encode this CDR3. The chain combines TRBV29-1 with TRBJ1-1; 9 bases fit TRBD1. The CDR3 is 14 amino acids. Germline assignment: CDR1 SQVTM and CDR2 ANQGSEA. V lost 7 bases to trimming and J lost 3 bases; unmatched junction nucleotides: 9. CDR3 residues: CSAGQGLGYTEAFF. DNA for the CDR3: TGCAGCGCGGGACAGGGACTGGGTTACACTGAAGCTTTCTTT.

The chain carries TRBV4-2 and TRBJ2-1; 7 bases fit TRBD2. CDR1 is LGHNA and CDR2 is YNFKEQ in the germline V gene. The ends lost 0 bases at V and 4 bases at J; junction bases unmatched: 6. This CDR3 contains 16 residues. The CDR3 sequence is CASSQDPAGSYNEQFF. CDR3 DNA sequence: TGTGCCAGCAGCCAAGATCCAGCGGGATCATACAATGAGCAGTTCTTC.

J is TRBJ2-3 and V is TRBV6-5; D may correspond to TRBD1 or TRBD2 (5 bases each). There are 15 residues in the CDR3. Germline V gene sequence: CDR1 MNHEY, CDR2 SVGAGI. Trimming removed 7 bases from V and 2 bases from J, with 16 bases in between. The CDR3 reads CASMVGVGLTDTQYF. The CDR3 DNA follows: TGTGCCAGCATGGTGGGGGTGGGTCTCACAGATACGCAGTATTTT.

The V call is TRBV7-2, the J call TRBJ1-2; no clear D gene. CDR1 is SGHTA and CDR2 is FQGNSA in the germline V gene. The CDR3 is 15 amino acids. The germline V and J ends were trimmed by 6 bases and 2 bases, with 16 bases remaining between them. CDR3 sequence: CASRKVSAVNYGYTF. In DNA, the CDR3 is TGTGCCAGCAGAAAAGTGTCGGCAGTGAACTATGGCTACACCTTC.

V is TRBV2 and J is TRBJ2-1, with D hard to call. Between the trimmed V and J ends, which lost 1 base and 6 bases, there was a span of 10 bases. In germline, CDR1 is SNHLY, CDR2 FYNNEI. This CDR3 spans 14 amino acids. CDR3 bases: TGTGCCAGCAGTGAAGAAGCTAGGCTCAATGAGCAGTTCTTC. Translated: CASSEEARLNEQFF.

The chain is built from TRBV2 and TRBJ2-7, with 14 bases lining up with TRBD2. J gave up 2 bases and V 7 bases, and 10 bases lay outside the gene matches. Germline assignment: CDR1 SNHLY and CDR2 FYNNEI. The CDR3 runs to 17 residues. The CDR3 DNA reads TGTGCCAGCAATATGGGACTAGCGGGAGAGCTCGCCTACGAGCAGTACTTC. Translated, it gives CASNMGLAGELAYEQYF.

This clone is deemed medium-sized. The chain joins TRBV10-1 to TRBJ1-5; weak D call: TRBD1 (5 bases). Germline CDR1 reads WNHNN; CDR2 reads SYGVQD (reference sequence). V was clipped by 8 bases and J by 3 bases, with 32 bases between them. The CDR3 loop spans 20 amino acids. CDR3 region: CASGLNGGCGTPLLNQPQHF. The CDR3 DNA sequence: TGCGCCAGCGGCCTAAACGGCGGGTGCGGGACCCCGCTACTCAATCAGCCCCAGCATTTT.

V and J are TRBV10-2 and TRBJ2-7; a weak D match, TRBD2 (6 bases). The V end was cut by 7 bases, the J end by 4 bases, with 14 bases between. The CDR3 covers 13 residues. Per the germline V gene, CDR1 is WSHSY and CDR2 is SAAADI. This CDR3 reads CASNEAGPYEQYF. The CDR3 DNA is TGCGCCAGCAACGAGGCGGGACCTTACGAGCAGTACTTC.

The chain uses TRBV28 and TRBJ1-5; possibly TRBD1 for D (6 bases). The germline V gene encodes CDR1 MDHEN and CDR2 SYDVKM. Trimming left V 5 bases short and J 3 bases short, with 14 bases between. The CDR3 has 15 amino acids. The CDR3 DNA follows: TGTGCCAGCAGTACCCCCAGGGGTTTCAATCAGCCCCAGCATTTT. Encoded protein: CASSTPRGFNQPQHF.

This rearrangement joins TRBV15 to TRBJ2-7; 8 nucleotides match TRBD2. Per the germline V gene, CDR1 is LNHNV and CDR2 is YYDKDF (reference sequence). The ends lost 3 bases at V and 3 bases at J; junction bases unmatched: 4. The CDR3 has 14 residues. The CDR3 DNA is TGTGCCACCAGCAGGGTAGCGGGACGCTACGAGCAGTACTTC. Translation gives CATSRVAGRYEQYF. Full variable domain (remainder filled in from reference TRBV15 and TRBJ2-7): DAMVIQNPRYQVTQFGKPVTLSCSQTLNHNVMYWYQQKSSQAPKLLFHYYDKDFNNEADTPDNFQSRRPNTSFCFLDIRSPGLGDTAMYLCATSRVAGRYEQYFGPGTRLTVT.